This entry is about one T cell receptor beta chain. This clonotype was counted only a few times. Which antigen it targets is not known. There are no base qualities to consult, and no much larger clone falls within one base. Systemically healthy Caucasian individuals from Russia, 35 to 40 in total and aged roughly 6 to 100 years, were included as donors. Each donor gave around 9 milliliters of peripheral blood, collected into EDTA-treated Vacutainer tubes. Ficoll-Paque density-gradient centrifugation was used to isolate PBMCs, with at least 7 million per sample. Total RNA was extracted from PBMCs with Trizol reagent, with at least 6 micrograms obtained per sample. For every donor, flow cytometry on a PBMC aliquot measured the percentage of naive CD45RAhigh/CD27high T cells. This sample was included in a study of blood T cells in healthy people across ages (dated by TCRdb to between 2014 and 2017). In terms of the full investigation: In model experiments, roughly one uniquely barcoded TCR beta cDNA molecule per two T cells was captured by template switching. The study measured age-related changes in TCR beta repertoire diversity using deep sequencing normalized with unique cDNA molecular identifiers. Four age groups were formed from the donors: young (average approximately 15 years), middle-aged (less than 40), aged (roughly 59) and long-lived (about 80). To avoid experimental bias, donors of different ages were randomly spread across the sequencing lanes. The study analyzed two additional independent replicas of 1 million unique cDNA reads from the same blood draw for two donors, one aged 18 to 30 and one aged 80 or older. Findings and caveats that apply to the study as a whole: Estimates of total diversity based on one million sequenced T cells were considered lower bounds and underestimates. Compared with the aged group, the long-lived group had more naive CD4+ T cells, fewer expanded clones and increased TCR diversity, suggesting age selection. Observed TCR beta diversity correlated strongly with the percentage of naive T cells measured by flow cytometry. As age increased, observed TCR beta diversity per million T cells dropped in a roughly linear way, and a significant reduction was already evident by age 40. Because donor CMV infection status was unknown, age-related changes in expanded clonotypes were potentially confounded. Conclusive comparison of naive and antigen-experienced compartments was prevented by the profiling of bulk unsorted PBMCs.

Receptor amplification or capture employed 5' RACE. Sequencing instrument: Illumina HiSeq 2500. A second PCR of roughly 7 to 11 cycles was performed with a sample-barcoded 5' primer and a J-beta primer mix. A unique molecular identifier was introduced onto each TCR beta cDNA molecule by a template-switch 5' adaptor carrying 12 random nucleotides. Each sample yielded at least 2.5 million CDR3-containing paired-end reads. First-strand cDNA was synthesized from all RNA with the Mint cDNA synthesis kit, primed by a TRBC-specific oligonucleotide. Following uracil-DNA glycosylase treatment, all cDNA underwent a first 18-cycle PCR with the universal primers M1SS and BC2_uni_R. As for how the authors treated the data: For normalization, 1 million high-quality reads were randomly selected from each sample, with every read carrying a distinct molecular identifier. Reads sharing molecular identifiers were discarded rather than binned into consensus sequences. MiTCR, set to a Q25 quality threshold and the strictest error-elimination algorithm, was used for CDR3 identification, clonotype clustering and error correction. A nonparametric unseen species model with Euler transformation was used to estimate a lower bound on total TCR beta diversity. TCRdb reprocessing: public reads trimmed at Q25 with fastp, clones called with MiXCR, in-frame beta chains kept. Each entry merges the rows of one CDR3 protein and shows their most common DNA and genes. TCRdb's processing, not the study's, gives the V and J calls here. The sample data list roughly 720,000 distinct CDR3 sequences, and about 53% of these were observed just once. About two fifths of the sample lies in the top ten.

Between the V and J ends, shortened by 2 bases and 3 bases respectively, the junction contains 8 bases. CDR1 and CDR2, per the germline V gene, are MGHRA and YSYEKL. The CDR3 runs 14 residues from the cysteine to the phenylalanine. Only CDR3 DNA remains: 42 bases, in frame from the first base. This TCR derives from an older man in good health. The chain couples TRBV4-1 to TRBJ1-3, with no confident D gene call. Sequenced sample: blood. At the DNA level, the sequence is TGCGCCAGCAGCCAAATCCGGGTTGGAAACACCATATATTTT. Its protein product is CASSQIRVGNTIYF.